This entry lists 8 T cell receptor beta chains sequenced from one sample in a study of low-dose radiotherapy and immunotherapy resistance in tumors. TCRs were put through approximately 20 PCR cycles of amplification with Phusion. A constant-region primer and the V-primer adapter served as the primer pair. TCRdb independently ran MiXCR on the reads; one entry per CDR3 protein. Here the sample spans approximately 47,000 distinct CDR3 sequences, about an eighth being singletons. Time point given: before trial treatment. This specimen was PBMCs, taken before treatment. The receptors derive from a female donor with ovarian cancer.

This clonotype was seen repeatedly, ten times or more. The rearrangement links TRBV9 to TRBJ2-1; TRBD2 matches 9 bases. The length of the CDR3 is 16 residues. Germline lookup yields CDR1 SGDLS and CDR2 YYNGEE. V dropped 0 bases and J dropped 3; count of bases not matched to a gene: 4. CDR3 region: CASSVGASGVYNEQFF. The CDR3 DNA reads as TGTGCCAGCAGCGTAGGTGCTAGCGGGGTCTACAATGAGCAGTTCTTC. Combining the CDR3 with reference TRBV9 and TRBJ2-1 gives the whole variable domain DSGVTQTPKHLITATGQRVTLRCSPRSGDLSVYWYQQSLDQGLQFLIQYYNGEERAKGNILERFSAQQFPDLHSELNLSSLELGDSALYFCASSVGASGVYNEQFFGPGTRLTVL.

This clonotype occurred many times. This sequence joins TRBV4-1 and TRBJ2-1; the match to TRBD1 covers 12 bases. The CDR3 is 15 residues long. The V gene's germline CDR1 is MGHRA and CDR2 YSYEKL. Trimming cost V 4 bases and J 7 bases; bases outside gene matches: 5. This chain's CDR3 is CASSPRGQGANEQFF. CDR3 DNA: TGCGCCAGCAGCCCCAGGGGACAGGGGGCGAATGAGCAGTTCTTC.

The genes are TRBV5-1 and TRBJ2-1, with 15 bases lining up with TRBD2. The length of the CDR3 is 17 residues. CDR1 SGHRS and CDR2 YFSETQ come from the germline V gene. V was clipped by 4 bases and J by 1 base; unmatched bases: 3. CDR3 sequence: CASSRGTSGRSYNEQFF. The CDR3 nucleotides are TGCGCCAGCAGCAGGGGGACTAGCGGGAGGTCCTACAATGAGCAGTTCTTC.

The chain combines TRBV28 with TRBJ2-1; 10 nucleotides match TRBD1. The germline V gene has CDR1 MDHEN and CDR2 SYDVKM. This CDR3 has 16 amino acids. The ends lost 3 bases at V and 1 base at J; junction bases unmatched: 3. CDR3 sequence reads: CASSFPDRGSYNEQFF. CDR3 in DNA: TGTGCCAGCAGTTTCCCGGACAGGGGGTCCTACAATGAGCAGTTCTTC.

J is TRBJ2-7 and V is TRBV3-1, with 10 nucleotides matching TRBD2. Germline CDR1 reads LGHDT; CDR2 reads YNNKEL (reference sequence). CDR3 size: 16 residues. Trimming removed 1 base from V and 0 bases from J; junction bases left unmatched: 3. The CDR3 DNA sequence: TGTGCCAGCAGCCAAGGGACTAGCGGAGTCTCCTACGAGCAGTACTTC. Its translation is CASSQGTSGVSYEQYF.

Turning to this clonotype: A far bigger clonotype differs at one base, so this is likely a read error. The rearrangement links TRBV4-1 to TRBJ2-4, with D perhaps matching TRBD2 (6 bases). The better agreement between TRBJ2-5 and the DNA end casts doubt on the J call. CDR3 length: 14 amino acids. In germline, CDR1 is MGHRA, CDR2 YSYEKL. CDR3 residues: CASSQEWGAGTQYF. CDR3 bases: TGCGCCAGCAGCCAAGAATGGGGAGCGGGGACCCAGTACTTC.

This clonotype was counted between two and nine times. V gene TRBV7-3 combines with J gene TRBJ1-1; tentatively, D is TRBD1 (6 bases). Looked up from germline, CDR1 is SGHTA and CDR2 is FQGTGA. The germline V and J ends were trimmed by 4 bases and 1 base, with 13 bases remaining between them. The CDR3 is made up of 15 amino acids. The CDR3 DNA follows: TGTGCCAGCAGCTCCCTACAGGGTTGGAACACTGAAGCTTTCTTT. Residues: CASSSLQGWNTEAFF.

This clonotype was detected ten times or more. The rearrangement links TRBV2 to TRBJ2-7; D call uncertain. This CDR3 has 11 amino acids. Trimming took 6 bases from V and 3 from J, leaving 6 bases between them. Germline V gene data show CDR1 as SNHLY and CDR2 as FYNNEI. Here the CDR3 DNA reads TGTGCCAGCAGACCCATCTACGAGCAGTACTTC. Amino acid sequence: CASRPIYEQYF.